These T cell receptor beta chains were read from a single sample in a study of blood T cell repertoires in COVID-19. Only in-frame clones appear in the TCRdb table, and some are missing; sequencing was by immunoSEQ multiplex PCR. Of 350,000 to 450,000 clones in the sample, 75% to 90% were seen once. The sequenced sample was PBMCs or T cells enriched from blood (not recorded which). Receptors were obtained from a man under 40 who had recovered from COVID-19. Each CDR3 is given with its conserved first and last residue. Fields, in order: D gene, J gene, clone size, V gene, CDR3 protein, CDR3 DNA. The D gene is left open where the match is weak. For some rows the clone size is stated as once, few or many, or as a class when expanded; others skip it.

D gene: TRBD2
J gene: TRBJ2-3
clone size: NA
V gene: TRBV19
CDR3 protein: CASSLERGSTDTQYF
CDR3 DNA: TGTGCCAGTAGCTTAGAGCGGGGAAGCACAGATACGCAGTATTTT

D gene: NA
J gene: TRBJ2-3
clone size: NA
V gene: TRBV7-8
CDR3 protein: CASGSLAFTDTQYF
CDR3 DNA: TGTGCCAGCGGGAGTCTAGCGTTCACAGATACGCAGTATTTT

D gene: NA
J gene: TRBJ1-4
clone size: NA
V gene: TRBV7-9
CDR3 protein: CASSLVSVNEKLFF
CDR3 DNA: TGTGCCAGCAGCTTAGTTTCGGTTAATGAAAAACTGTTTTTT

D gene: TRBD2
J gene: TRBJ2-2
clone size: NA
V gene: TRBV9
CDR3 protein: CASSVGSGTGTGELFF
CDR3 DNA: TGTGCCAGCAGCGTAGGAAGCGGGACGGGCACCGGGGAGCTGTTTTTT

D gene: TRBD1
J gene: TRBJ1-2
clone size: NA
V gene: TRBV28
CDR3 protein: CASNPPTGLRYTF
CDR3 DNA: TGTGCCAGCAACCCTCCGACAGGGCTCCGCTACACCTTC

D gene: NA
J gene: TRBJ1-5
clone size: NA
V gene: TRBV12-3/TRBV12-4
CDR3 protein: CASKTGRWQPQHF
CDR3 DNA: TGTGCCAGCAAGACAGGACGATGGCAGCCCCAGCATTTT

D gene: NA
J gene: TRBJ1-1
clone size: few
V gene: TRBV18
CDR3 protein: CASSPLRGGMNTEAFF
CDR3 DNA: TGTGCCAGCTCACCACTCAGGGGCGGCATGAACACTGAAGCTTTCTTT

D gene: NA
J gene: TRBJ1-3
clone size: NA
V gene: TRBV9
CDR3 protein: CASSVAPPGSGNTIYF
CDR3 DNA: TGTGCCAGCAGCGTAGCCCCCCCGGGCTCTGGAAACACCATATATTTT

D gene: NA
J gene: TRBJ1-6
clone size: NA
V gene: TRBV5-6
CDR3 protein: CASSLAGGSYNSPLHF
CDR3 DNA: TGTGCCAGCAGCTTGGCCGGTGGTTCCTATAATTCACCCCTCCACTTT

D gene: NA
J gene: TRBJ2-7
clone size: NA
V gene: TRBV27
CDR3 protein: CASQPSDHDFYEQYF
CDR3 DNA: TGTGCCAGTCAACCGAGTGACCACGACTTCTACGAGCAGTACTTC

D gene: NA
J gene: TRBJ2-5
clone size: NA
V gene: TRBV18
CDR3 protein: CASSTMDGLQETQYF
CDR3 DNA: TGTGCCAGCTCAACCATGGACGGACTACAAGAGACCCAGTACTTC

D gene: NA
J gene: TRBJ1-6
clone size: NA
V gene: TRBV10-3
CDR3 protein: CAISESGQGGSPLHF
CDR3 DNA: TGTGCCATCAGTGAGTCGGGGCAGGGAGGTTCACCCCTCCACTTT

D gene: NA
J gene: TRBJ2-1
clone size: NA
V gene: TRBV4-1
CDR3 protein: CATKGVGRHGFDEQFF
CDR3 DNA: TGCGCCACCAAAGGTGTGGGGAGGCATGGCTTTGATGAGCAGTTCTTC

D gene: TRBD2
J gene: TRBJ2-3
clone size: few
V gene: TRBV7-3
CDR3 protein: CASSITGTSGDTQYF
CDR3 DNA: TGTGCCAGCAGCATAACCGGGACTAGCGGAGATACGCAGTATTTT

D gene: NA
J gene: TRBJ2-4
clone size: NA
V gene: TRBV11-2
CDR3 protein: CASSTIRETRTKNIQYF
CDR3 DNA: TGTGCCAGCAGCACGATCCGGGAGACGCGTACCAAAAACATTCAGTACTTC

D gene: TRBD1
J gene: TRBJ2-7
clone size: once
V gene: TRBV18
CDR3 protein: CASSARDRGYYEQYF
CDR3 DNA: TGTGCCAGCTCAGCCCGGGACAGGGGATACTACGAGCAGTACTTC

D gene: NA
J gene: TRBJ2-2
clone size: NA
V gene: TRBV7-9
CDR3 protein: CASSLVWGENTGELFF
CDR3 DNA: TGTGCCAGCAGCTTAGTGTGGGGCGAAAACACCGGGGAGCTGTTTTTT

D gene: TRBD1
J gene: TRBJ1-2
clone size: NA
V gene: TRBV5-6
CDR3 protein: CASSSLTTGGTYGYTF
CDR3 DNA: TGTGCCAGCAGCTCCCTAACGACAGGGGGCACCTATGGCTACACCTTC

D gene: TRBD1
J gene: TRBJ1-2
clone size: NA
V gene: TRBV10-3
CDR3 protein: CAIYDRDYGYTF
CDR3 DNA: TGTGCCATTTACGACAGGGACTATGGCTACACCTTC

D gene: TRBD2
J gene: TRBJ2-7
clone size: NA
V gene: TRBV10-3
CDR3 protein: CAISDWTSVNEQYF
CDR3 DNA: TGTGCCATCAGTGATTGGACTAGCGTTAACGAGCAGTACTTC

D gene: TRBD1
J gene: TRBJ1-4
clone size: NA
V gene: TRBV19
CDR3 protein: CASSKGGGLGNEKLFF
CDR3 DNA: TGTGCCAGTAGTAAAGGGGGCGGCCTCGGGAATGAAAAACTGTTTTTT

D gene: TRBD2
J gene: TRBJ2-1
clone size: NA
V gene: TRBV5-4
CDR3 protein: CASSTGTSAYNEQFF
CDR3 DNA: TGTGCCAGCAGTACCGGGACTAGCGCCTACAATGAGCAGTTCTTC

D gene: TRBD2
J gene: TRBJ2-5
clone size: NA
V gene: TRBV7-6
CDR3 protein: CASSLTHSRGYQETQYF
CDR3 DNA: TGTGCCAGCAGCTTAACCCACTCGCGGGGGTACCAAGAGACCCAGTACTTC

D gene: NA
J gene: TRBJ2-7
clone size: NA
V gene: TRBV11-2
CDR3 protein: CASSLGPSEAARYEQYF
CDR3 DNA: TGTGCCAGCAGCTTAGGACCCAGTGAGGCCGCGAGGTACGAGCAGTACTTC

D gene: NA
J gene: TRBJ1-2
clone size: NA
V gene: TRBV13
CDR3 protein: CASSSRQPLGYTF
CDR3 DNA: TGTGCCAGCAGCTCCAGACAGCCCTTAGGCTACACCTTC

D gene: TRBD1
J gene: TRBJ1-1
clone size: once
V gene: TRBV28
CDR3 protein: CASSFGTGRGAFF
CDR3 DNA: TGTGCCAGCAGTTTTGGGACAGGGCGTGGAGCTTTCTTT

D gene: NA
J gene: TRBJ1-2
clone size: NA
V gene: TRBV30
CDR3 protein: CAWSVSGVGYTF
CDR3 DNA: TGTGCCTGGAGTGTTTCGGGGGTTGGCTACACCTTC

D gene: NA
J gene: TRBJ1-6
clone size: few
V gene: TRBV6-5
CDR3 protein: CASSQMQGADSPLHF
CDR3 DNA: TGTGCCAGCAGCCAAATGCAGGGCGCCGATTCACCCCTCCACTTT

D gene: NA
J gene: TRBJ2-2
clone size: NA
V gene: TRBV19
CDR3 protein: CASAYREIGELFF
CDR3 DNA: TGTGCCAGTGCCTACAGGGAGATCGGGGAGCTGTTTTTT

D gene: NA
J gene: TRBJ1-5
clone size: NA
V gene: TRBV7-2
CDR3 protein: CASSVRQDQPQHF
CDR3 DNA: TGTGCCAGCAGTGTCCGACAAGATCAGCCCCAGCATTTT

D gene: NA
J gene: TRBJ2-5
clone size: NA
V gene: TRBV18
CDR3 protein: CASSWGRGTETQYF
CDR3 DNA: TGTGCCAGCTCCTGGGGTCGGGGAACAGAGACCCAGTACTTC

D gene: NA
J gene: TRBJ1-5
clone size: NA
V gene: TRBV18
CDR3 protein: CASSPAPEGQPQHF
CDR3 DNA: TGTGCCAGCTCACCTGCCCCTGAGGGTCAGCCCCAGCATTTT

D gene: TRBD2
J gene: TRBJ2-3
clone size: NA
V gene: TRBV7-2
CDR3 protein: CASSLDGGSGDTQYF
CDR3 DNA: TGTGCCAGCAGCTTAGATGGCGGGAGTGGAGATACGCAGTATTTT

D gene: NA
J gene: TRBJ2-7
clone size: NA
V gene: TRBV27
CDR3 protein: CASSPGAGGTYEQYF
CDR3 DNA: TGTGCCAGCAGTCCCGGGGCCGGGGGAACCTACGAGCAGTACTTC

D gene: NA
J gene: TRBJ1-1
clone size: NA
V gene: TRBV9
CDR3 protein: CASSPGGGLGTEAFF
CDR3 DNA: TGTGCCAGCAGCCCCGGGGGGGGTCTCGGTACTGAAGCTTTCTTT

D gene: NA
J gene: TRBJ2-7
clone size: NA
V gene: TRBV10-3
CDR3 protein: CAIREAGSYEQYF
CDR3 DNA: TGTGCCATCAGGGAAGCGGGTTCCTACGAGCAGTACTTC

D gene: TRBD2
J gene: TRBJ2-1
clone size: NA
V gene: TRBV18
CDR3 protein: CASSPPVAGGYNEQFF
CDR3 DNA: TGTGCCAGCTCACCACCGGTAGCGGGAGGCTATAATGAGCAGTTCTTC

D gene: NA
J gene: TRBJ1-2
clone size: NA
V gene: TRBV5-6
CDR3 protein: CASSASGGYGYTF
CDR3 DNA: TGTGCCAGCAGCGCGTCCGGGGGGTATGGCTACACCTTC

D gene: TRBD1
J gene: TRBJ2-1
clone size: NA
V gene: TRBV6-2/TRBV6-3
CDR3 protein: CASSTGAYNEQFF
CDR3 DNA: TGTGCCAGCAGTACAGGGGCCTACAATGAGCAGTTCTTC

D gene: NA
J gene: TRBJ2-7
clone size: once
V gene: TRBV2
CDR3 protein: CASSLDSYEQYF
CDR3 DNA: TGTGCCAGCAGCCTGGACAGTTACGAGCAGTACTTC

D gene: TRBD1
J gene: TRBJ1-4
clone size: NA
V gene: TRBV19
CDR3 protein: CASRVQGATNEKLFF
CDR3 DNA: TGTGCCAGTAGGGTACAGGGGGCAACTAATGAAAAACTGTTTTTT

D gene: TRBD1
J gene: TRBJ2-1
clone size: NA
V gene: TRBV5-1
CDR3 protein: CASSTGTGPFNEQFF
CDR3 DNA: TGCGCCAGCAGTACCGGGACAGGTCCCTTCAATGAGCAGTTCTTC

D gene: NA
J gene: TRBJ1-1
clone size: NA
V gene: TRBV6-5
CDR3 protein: CASSLKLNTEAFF
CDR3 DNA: TGTGCCAGCTCACTGAAGTTGAACACTGAAGCTTTCTTT

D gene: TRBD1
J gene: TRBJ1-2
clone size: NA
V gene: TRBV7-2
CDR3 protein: CASSFGTGGNGYTF
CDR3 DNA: TGTGCCAGCAGCTTCGGGACAGGGGGCAATGGCTACACCTTC

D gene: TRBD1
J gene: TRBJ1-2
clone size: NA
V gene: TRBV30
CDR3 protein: CAWSRGQIDGYTF
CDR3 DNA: TGTGCCTGGAGTCGGGGACAGATCGATGGCTACACCTTC

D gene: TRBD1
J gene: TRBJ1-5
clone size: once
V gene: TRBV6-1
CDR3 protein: CASSGGRGQATDSNQPQHF
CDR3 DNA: TGTGCCAGCAGTGGCGGGCGAGGACAGGCGACAGATAGCAATCAGCCCCAGCATTTT

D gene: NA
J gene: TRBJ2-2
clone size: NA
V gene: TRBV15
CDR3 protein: CATSSQGGTGELFF
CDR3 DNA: TGTGCCACCAGCAGTCAGGGAGGTACCGGGGAGCTGTTTTTT

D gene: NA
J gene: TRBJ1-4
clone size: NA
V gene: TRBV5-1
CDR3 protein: CASSAAAPGEKLFF
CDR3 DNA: TGCGCCAGCAGCGCCGCAGCACCAGGGGAAAAACTGTTTTTT

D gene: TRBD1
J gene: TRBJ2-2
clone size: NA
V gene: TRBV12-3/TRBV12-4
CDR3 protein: CAMDRANTGELFF
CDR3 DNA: TGTGCCATGGACAGGGCGAACACCGGGGAGCTGTTTTTT

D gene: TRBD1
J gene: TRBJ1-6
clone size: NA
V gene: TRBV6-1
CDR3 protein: CASSETGARSYNSPLHF
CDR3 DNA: TGTGCCAGCAGTGAGACAGGGGCCAGGTCCTATAATTCACCCCTCCACTTT

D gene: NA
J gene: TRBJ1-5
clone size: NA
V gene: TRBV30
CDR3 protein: CAWSQGLSSNQPQHF
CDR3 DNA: TGTGCCTGGAGTCAGGGGCTGTCTAGCAATCAGCCCCAGCATTTT

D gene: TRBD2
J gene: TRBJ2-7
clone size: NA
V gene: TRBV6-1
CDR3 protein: CASSERLVASGTYEQYF
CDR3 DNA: TGTGCCAGCAGTGAGCGGCTCGTGGCTAGCGGGACGTACGAGCAGTACTTC

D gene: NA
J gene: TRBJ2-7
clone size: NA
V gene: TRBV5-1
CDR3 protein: CASSLGASYEQYF
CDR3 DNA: TGCGCCAGCAGCTTGGGCGCCTCCTACGAGCAGTACTTC